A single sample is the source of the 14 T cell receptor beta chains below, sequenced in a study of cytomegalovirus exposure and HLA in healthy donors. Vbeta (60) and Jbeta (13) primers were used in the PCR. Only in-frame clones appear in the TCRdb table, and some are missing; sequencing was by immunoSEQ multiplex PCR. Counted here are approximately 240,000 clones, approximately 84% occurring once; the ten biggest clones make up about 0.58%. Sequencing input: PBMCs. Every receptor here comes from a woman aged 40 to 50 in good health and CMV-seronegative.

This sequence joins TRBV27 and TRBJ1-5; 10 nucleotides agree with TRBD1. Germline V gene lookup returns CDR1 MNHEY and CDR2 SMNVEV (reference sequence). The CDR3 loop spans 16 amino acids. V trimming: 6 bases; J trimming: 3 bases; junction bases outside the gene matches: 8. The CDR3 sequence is CASRPLGTGANQPQHF. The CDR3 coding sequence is TGTGCCAGCAGACCTCTCGGGACAGGGGCCAATCAGCCCCAGCATTTT.

CDR3 coding DNA: TGTGCCAGCTCACCACCGCAGGGGGCAGAGGAGACCCAGTACTTC. As protein: CASSPPQGAEETQYF. The genes are TRBV18 and TRBJ2-5; 8 bases line up with TRBD1. J gave up 5 bases and V 0 bases, and 5 bases lay outside the gene matches. The CDR3 covers 15 residues. Germline assignment: CDR1 KGHSH and CDR2 LQKENI.

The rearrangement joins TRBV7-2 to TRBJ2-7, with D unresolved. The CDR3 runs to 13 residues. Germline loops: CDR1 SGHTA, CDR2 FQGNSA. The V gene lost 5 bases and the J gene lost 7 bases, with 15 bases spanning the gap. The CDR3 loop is CASSEEFYEEQYF. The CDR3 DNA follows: TGTGCCAGCAGCGAGGAGTTCTACGAAGAGCAGTACTTC.

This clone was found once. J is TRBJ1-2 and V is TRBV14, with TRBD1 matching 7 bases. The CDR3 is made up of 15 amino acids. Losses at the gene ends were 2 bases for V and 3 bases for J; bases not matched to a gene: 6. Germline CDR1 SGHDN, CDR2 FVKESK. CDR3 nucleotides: TGTGCCAGCAGCCAAAGACAGGGACTTTACTATGGCTACACCTTC. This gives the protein CASSQRQGLYYGYTF. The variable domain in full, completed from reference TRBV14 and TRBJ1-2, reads EAGVTQFPSHSVIEKGQTVTLRCDPISGHDNLYWYRRVMGKEIKFLLHFVKESKQDESGMPNNRFLAERTGGTYSTLKVQPAELEDSGVYFCASSQRQGLYYGYTFGSGTRLTVV.

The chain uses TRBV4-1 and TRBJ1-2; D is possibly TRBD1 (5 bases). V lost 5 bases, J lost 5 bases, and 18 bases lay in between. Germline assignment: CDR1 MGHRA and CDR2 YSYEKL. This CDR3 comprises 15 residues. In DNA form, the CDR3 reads TGCGCCAGCAGCACGGGGGGAGGCCGAGAATATGGCTACACCTTC. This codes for CASSTGGGREYGYTF.

CDR3 in amino acids: CASSLGDRGVNPYEQYF. The CDR3 nucleotides read TGTGCCAGCAGCTTGGGGGACAGGGGCGTCAACCCTTACGAGCAGTACTTC. V is TRBV11-2 and J is TRBJ2-7, with TRBD1 identical over 10 bases. V lost 3 bases, J lost 4 bases, and 12 bases stayed unmatched. Looked up from germline, CDR1 is SGHAT and CDR2 is FQNNGV. The CDR3 has 17 residues.

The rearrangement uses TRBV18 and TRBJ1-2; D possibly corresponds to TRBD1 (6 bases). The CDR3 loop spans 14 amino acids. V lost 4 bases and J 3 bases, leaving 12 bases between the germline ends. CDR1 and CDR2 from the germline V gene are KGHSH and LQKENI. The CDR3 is CASSQNRADYGYTF. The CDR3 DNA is TGTGCCAGCTCACAGAACAGGGCGGACTATGGCTACACCTTC.

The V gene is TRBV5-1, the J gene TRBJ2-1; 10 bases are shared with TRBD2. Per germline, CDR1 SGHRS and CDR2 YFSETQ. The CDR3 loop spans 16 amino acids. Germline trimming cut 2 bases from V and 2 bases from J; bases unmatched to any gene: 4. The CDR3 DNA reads TGCGCCAGCAGCTTTAAAACTAGCGGGGCCTACAATGAGCAGTTCTTC. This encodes CASSFKTSGAYNEQFF.

The DNA of the CDR3 is TGTGCCAGCAGTTTATTCGGGTCAGCCCTCAGCTCTGGGGCCAACGTCCTGACTTTC. It codes for CASSLFGSALSSGANVLTF. The rearrangement uses TRBV27 and TRBJ2-6; D gene unclear. The V end was cut by 1 base, the J end by 0 bases, with 16 bases between. Germline V gene data show CDR1 as MNHEY and CDR2 as SMNVEV (reference sequence). The CDR3 runs to 19 residues.

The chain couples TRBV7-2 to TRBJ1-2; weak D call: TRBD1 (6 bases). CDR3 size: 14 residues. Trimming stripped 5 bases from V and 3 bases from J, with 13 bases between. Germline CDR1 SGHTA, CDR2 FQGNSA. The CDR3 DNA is TGTGCCAGCAGCGCCTACAGGGTTCACTATGGCTACACCTTC. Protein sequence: CASSAYRVHYGYTF.

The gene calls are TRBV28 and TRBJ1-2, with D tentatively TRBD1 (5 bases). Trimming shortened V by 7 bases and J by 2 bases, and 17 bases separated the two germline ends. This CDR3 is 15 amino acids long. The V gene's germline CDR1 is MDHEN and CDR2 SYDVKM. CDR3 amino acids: CASMTPGAGNYGYTF. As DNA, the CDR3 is TGTGCCAGCATGACTCCCGGGGCGGGGAACTATGGCTACACCTTC.

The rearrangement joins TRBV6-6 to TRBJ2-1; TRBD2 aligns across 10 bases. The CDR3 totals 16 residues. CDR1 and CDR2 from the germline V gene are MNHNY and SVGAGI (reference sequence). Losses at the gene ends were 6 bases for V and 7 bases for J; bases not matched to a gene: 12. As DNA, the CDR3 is TGTGCCAGCAGCCGGGAGCGGGGGGGCTGGATTAATGAGCAGTTCTTC. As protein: CASSRERGGWINEQFF.

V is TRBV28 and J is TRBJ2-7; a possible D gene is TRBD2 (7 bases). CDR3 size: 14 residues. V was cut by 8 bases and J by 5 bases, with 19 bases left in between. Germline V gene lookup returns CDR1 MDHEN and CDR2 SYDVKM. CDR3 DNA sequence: TGTGCCAGCGCTCGGGGGGCAGGGCAGCACGAGCAGTACTTC. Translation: CASARGAGQHEQYF.

The CDR3 here is CASSPAQGSGNTIYF. The CDR3 bases are TGTGCCAGCTCACCAGCCCAGGGCAGTGGAAACACCATATATTTT. The V and J genes are TRBV18 and TRBJ1-3; D is perhaps TRBD1 (5 bases). Germline V gene sequence: CDR1 KGHSH, CDR2 LQKENI. V was pared by 2 bases and J by 3 bases, with 11 bases between. The CDR3 spans 15 residues.